This T cell receptor beta chain is drawn from a study of identical twins. Using its own MiXCR run on the 5' RACE reads, TCRdb lists one record per CDR3 protein. Of just under 650,000 distinct CDR3 sequences in the sample, under 8.5% were seen once. Notes on the study in general: Cross-sectional statistics, not tracking of the same donors, supported the conclusions.

The germline V gene has CDR1 SNHLY and CDR2 FYNNEI. This CDR3 has 15 amino acids. Every one of the donors was a healthy Caucasian. This clonotype was counted at least ten times. What it recognizes is unknown. The junction differs from germline at one of its ends, possibly a read error. These data also featured in a second study, about yellow fever vaccine responses in identical twins. That paper states: Twins' vaccine T cell responses reportedly seemed partly convergent and partly personalized.

The gene calls are TRBV2 and TRBJ2-6; D unclear. The sample was PBMCs. The receptor was isolated from a woman aged 18-35 years in good health. CDR3 loop: CASREALTGANVLTF. The CDR3 DNA follows: TGTGCCAGCAGGGAAGCGTTAACTGGGGCCAACGTCCTGACTTTC.